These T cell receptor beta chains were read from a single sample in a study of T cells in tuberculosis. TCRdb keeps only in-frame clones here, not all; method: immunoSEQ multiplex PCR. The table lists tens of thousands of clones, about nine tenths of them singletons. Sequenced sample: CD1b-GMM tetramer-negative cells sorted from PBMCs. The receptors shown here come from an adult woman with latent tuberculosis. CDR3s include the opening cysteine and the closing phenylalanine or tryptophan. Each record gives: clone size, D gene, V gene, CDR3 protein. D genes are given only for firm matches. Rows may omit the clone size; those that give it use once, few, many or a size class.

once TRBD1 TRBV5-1 CASSFHRDRVSSQQFF
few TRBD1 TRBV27 CASSTDRDRSYEQYF
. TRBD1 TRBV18 CASSPPNRGLSEAFF
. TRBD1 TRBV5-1 CASSLEAGGIGNEQFF
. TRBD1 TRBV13 CASSLTVRDRATFNYGYTF
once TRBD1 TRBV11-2 CASSLSGQGGYGYTF
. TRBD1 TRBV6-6 CASSLQGSDGYTF
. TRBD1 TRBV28 CASSLDRVMTEAFF
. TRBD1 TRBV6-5 CASSYSGQGTEAFF
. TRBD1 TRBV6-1 CASSEVGGTGGLQAFF
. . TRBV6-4 CASSDRGGRLFF